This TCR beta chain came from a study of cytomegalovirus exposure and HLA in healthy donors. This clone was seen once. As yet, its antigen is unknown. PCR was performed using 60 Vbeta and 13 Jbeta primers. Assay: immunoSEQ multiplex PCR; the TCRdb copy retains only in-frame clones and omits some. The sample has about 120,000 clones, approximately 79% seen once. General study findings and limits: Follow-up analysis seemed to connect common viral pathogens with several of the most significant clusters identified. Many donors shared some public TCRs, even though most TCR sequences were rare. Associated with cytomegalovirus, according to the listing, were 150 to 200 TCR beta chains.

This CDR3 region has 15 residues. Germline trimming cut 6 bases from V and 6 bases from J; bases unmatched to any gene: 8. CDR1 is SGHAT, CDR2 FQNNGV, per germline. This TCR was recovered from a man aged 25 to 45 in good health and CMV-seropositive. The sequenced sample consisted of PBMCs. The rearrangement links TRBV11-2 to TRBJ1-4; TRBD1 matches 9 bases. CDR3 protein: CASSTGDRDYEKLFF. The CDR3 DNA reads TGTGCCAGCAGTACTGGGGACAGGGATTATGAAAAACTGTTTTTT.